The present T cell receptor beta chain was sequenced within a study of T-cell reconstitution after alpha-beta-depleted transplantation in children. Unique molecular identifiers were used to barcode this TCRbeta library. Each CDR3 protein gets one entry after TCRdb re-called the PCR reads with MiXCR. This table has approximately 390,000 distinct CDR3 sequences, 11% appearing once. The table lists this clonotype with a few counts. Trimming cost V 10 bases and J 3 bases, with 19 bases left between them. Germline V gene data show CDR1 as SNHLY and CDR2 as FYNNEI. The CDR3 sequence is 14 residues long. This receptor was taken from a human donor who donated a stem cell graft to a child with acute myeloid leukemia. Sequenced here: PBMCs from the stem cell graft donor, sampled from the stem cell graft. The V and J genes are TRBV2 and TRBJ2-7, with D perhaps matching TRBD1 or TRBD2 (5 bases each). The CDR3 nucleotides are TGTGCCACCAAGTGGCTGCTGGGGGTCTACGAGCAGTACTTC. Encoded protein: CATKWLLGVYEQYF. Supplemented by reference TRBV2 and TRBJ2-7, the full variable domain reads EPEVTQTPSHQVTQMGQEVILRCVPISNHLYFYWYRQILGQKVEFLVSFYNNEISEKSEIFDDQFSVERPDGSNFTLKIRSTKLEDSAMYFCATKWLLGVYEQYFGPGTRLTVT.